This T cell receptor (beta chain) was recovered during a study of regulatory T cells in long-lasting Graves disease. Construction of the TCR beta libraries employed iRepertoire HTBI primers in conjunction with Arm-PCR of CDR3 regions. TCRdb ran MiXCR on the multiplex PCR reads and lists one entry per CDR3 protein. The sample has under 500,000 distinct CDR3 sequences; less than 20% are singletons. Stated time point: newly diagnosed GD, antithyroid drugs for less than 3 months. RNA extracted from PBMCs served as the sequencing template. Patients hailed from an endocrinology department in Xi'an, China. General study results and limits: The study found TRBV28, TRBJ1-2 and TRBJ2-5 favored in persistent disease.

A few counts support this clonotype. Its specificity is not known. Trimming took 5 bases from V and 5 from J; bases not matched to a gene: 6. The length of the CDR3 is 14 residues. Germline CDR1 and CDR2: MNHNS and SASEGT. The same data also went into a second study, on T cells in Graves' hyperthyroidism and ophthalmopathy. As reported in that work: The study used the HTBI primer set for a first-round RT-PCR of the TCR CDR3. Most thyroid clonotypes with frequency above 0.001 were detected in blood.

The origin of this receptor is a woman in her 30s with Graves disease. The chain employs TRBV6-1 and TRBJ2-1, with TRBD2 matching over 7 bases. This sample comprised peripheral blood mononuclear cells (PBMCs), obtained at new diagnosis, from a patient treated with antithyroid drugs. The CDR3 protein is CASSQVGLHNEQFF. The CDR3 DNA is TGTGCCAGCAGTCAAGTGGGACTACACAATGAGCAGTTCTTC.